This TCR beta chain was captured by sequencing in a study of T cell changes during pregnancy in multiple sclerosis. Germline values: CDR1 LNHDA, CDR2 SQIVND (reference sequence). This CDR3 comprises 16 residues. The germline V and J ends were trimmed by 8 bases and 6 bases, with 22 bases remaining between them. Clones were read by immunoSEQ multiplex PCR, and TCRdb kept only the in-frame ones, dropping some. There are some 110,000 clones in the sample; around nine tenths occur only once, and 1.5% to 1.9% lies in the top ten. This material consisted of peripheral blood, taken in the third trimester of pregnancy. The chain joins TRBV19 to TRBJ1-4, with D perhaps TRBD1 (6 bases). The sequence derives from a female donor with multiple sclerosis, enrolled in a pregnancy study. The CDR3 loop reads CASGTFPGRGDEKLFF. For the CDR3, the DNA is TGTGCCAGTGGAACATTCCCAGGCAGGGGTGATGAAAAACTGTTTTTT.